This section outlines one T cell receptor (beta chain) sequence together with its context. Its antigen is not known. Vbeta (60) and Jbeta (13) primers were used in the PCR. Assay: immunoSEQ multiplex PCR; the TCRdb copy retains only in-frame clones and omits some. Of some 120,000 clones listed, approximately 80% are singletons. The data were taken from a study of cytomegalovirus exposure and HLA in healthy donors. Study-level background: Among the approximately 410 genotyped donors, approximately 80% were placed in the Caucasian-associated ancestry cluster.

Trimming took 0 bases from V and 5 from J, leaving 10 bases between them. Per germline, CDR1 SGHVS and CDR2 FQNEAQ. The length of the CDR3 is 15 residues. Study results and limitations: Usually a TCR sequence was rare, but some public TCRs were found in many donors. For most TCR beta V segments, an earlier analysis put the productive rate at about 87% or about 30% of the time.

The donors gave bone marrow, and they were healthy. This clonotype was obtained from a male donor in good health and CMV-seronegative. The V call is TRBV7-8, the J call TRBJ1-4; D remains ambiguous. Sequences were obtained from PBMCs. CDR3: CASSLAAVQNEKLFF. CDR3 DNA: TGTGCCAGCAGCTTAGCGGCAGTCCAGAATGAAAAACTGTTTTTT.